The 29 T cell receptor beta chains listed next were all sequenced from one sample in a study of blood T cell repertoires in COVID-19. Clones were sequenced by immunoSEQ multiplex PCR, and TCRdb holds only the in-frame ones, with some missing. The repertoire holds tens of thousands of clones, with more than 80% as singletons. Input material: peripheral blood. The receptor source for this set is a woman of 80 years or more with active COVID-19.

The chain is built from TRBV27 and TRBJ1-6; maybe TRBD1 (5 bases). The germline V gene encodes CDR1 MNHEY and CDR2 SMNVEV (reference sequence). This CDR3 has 16 residues. V lost 4 bases and J 6 bases, leaving 16 bases between the germline ends. The CDR3 here is CASSSAIWGFNSPLHF. In DNA form, the CDR3 reads TGTGCCAGCAGTTCCGCGATTTGGGGCTTTAATTCACCCCTCCACTTT.

V is TRBV3-1 (or the pseudogene TRBV3-2) and J is TRBJ2-5; 16 bases line up with TRBD2. V shed 5 bases, J shed 5 bases, and the junction held 5 bases outside the gene matches. CDR3 length: 16 amino acids. Germline loops: CDR1 LGHDT, CDR2 YNNKEL (reference sequence). This CDR3 reads CASSGTSGRGGETQYF. DNA for the CDR3: TGTGCCAGCAGCGGGACTAGCGGGAGGGGGGGTGAGACCCAGTACTTC.

With regard to this clone: Compared with germline, one end of the junction differs, possibly owing to a read error. The same CDR3 also results from other DNA sequences found in this sample. The V call is TRBV12-3 or TRBV12-4, the J call TRBJ1-1; perhaps TRBD1 as D (6 bases). The CDR3 totals 11 residues. This chain's CDR3 is CASSQGGVAFF. The DNA of the CDR3 is TGTGCTAGCAGTCAAGGGGGAGTAGCTTTCTTT.

This chain uses TRBV5-6 with TRBJ2-3; 9 nucleotides agree with TRBD2. The ends lost 4 bases at V and 5 bases at J; junction bases unmatched: 5. Germline CDR1 reads SGHDT; CDR2 reads YYEEEE. The CDR3 loop spans 14 amino acids. The CDR3 region has the DNA TGTGCCAGCAGCCCTCTAGCGGGAAGAGATACGCAGTATTTT. Its translation: CASSPLAGRDTQYF.

The genes are TRBV10-2 and TRBJ1-6; 7 bases are a match to TRBD1. Germline trimming cut 7 bases from V and 8 bases from J; bases unmatched to any gene: 5. Germline assignment: CDR1 WSHSY and CDR2 SAAADI. The CDR3 runs 13 residues. The CDR3 DNA reads as TGCGCCAGCACCCGACAGGGATATTCACCCCTCCACTTT. Translating it yields CASTRQGYSPLHF.

A word on this clone: At one end, the junction sequence differs from germline, possibly due to a read error. The genes are TRBV5-4 and TRBJ2-7, with a tentative D call TRBD1 (6 bases). Germline V gene lookup returns CDR1 SGHNT and CDR2 YYREEE (reference sequence). The CDR3 sequence is 13 residues long. As DNA, the CDR3 is TGTGCCAGCAGATCCGCGGACAGCCCCCTGCCTTTCTTC. Amino acids: CASRSADSPLPFF.

The chain recombines TRBV3-1 (or the pseudogene TRBV3-2) with TRBJ2-3; tentative D call: TRBD2 (7 bases). Trimming stripped 2 bases from V and 6 bases from J, with 12 bases between. The CDR3 is made up of 14 amino acids. The germline CDR1 and CDR2 sequences are LGHDT and YNNKEL (reference sequence). As DNA, the CDR3 is TGTGCCAGCAGCCAAAGGGGGGGCGCGGATACGCAGTATTTT. Residues: CASSQRGGADTQYF.

The V call is TRBV4-1, the J call TRBJ1-5, with D possibly TRBD1 on 6 matching bases. Germline loops: CDR1 MGHRA, CDR2 YSYEKL. Trimming pared 4 bases from V and 2 bases from J, leaving 18 bases between. The CDR3 runs to 17 residues. DNA for the CDR3: TGCGCCAGCAGCCCAAACAGGGACGGAAGTGGCAATCAGCCCCAGCATTTT. It yields the protein CASSPNRDGSGNQPQHF.

The chain joins TRBV18 to TRBJ1-6; 7 bases are a match to TRBD1. V gave up 3 bases and J gave up 10 bases; unmatched junction bases: 9. The CDR3 consists of 15 residues. CDR1 and CDR2 (germline): KGHSH, LQKENI. This CDR3 reads CASSPGTALFSPLHF. CDR3 coding DNA: TGTGCCAGCTCACCCGGGACAGCTCTATTCTCACCCCTCCACTTT.

The V and J genes are TRBV19 and TRBJ1-3; TRBD1 matches at 9 bases. This CDR3 is built from 14 residues. Germline assignment: CDR1 LNHDA and CDR2 SQIVND (reference sequence). With 8 bases clipped from V and 3 bases from J, the junction kept 5 bases outside the gene matches. The CDR3 coding sequence is TGTGCCAGTTCACAGGGGGCATTTGGAAACACCATATATTTT. The encoded protein is CASSQGAFGNTIYF.

V is TRBV6-6 and J is TRBJ1-4; no clear D gene. V lost 3 bases, J lost 6 bases, and 8 bases lay in between. The germline gives CDR1 MNHNY, CDR2 SVGAGI (reference sequence). The length of the CDR3 is 13 residues. The CDR3 DNA follows: TGTGCCAGCAGTTATTCCACGGATGAAAAACTGTTTTTT. Translation: CASSYSTDEKLFF.

CDR3 sequence (DNA): TGCGCCAGCAGGACGACAGGGGCGGATGAAAAACTGTTTTTT. Translated, it gives CASRTTGADEKLFF. This chain uses TRBV5-1 with TRBJ1-4; 8 nucleotides align to TRBD1. The germline gives CDR1 SGHRS, CDR2 YFSETQ. The ends lost 5 bases at V and 6 bases at J; junction bases unmatched: 6. The CDR3 runs to 14 residues.

This clone has more than one count but fewer than ten. V is TRBV6-2 or TRBV6-3 and J is TRBJ2-5; D not resolved. Trimming pared 5 bases from V and 4 bases from J, leaving 20 bases between. Germline V lookup: CDR1 MNHEY, CDR2 SVGEGT. The CDR3 has 16 residues. Here the CDR3 reads CASSPWAGFRAETQYF. The CDR3 coding sequence is TGTGCCAGCAGTCCCTGGGCCGGATTCCGAGCAGAGACCCAGTACTTC.

The chain employs TRBV6-5 and TRBJ2-3, with TRBD2 identical over 12 bases. V trimming: 8 bases; J trimming: 5 bases; junction bases outside the gene matches: 8. The CDR3 spans 15 residues. Germline lookup yields CDR1 MNHEY and CDR2 SVGAGI. The CDR3 DNA sequence: TGTGCCAGCTCGACTAGCGGGGGCCATGGAGATACGCAGTATTTT. Amino acid sequence: CASSTSGGHGDTQYF.

There are a few counts of this clone. The DNA of the CDR3 is TGTGCCAGCAGCAGGTCTAGCGGGAGTGAGACCCAGTACTTC. Its protein product is CASSRSSGSETQYF. The V and J genes are TRBV3-1 (or the pseudogene TRBV3-2) and TRBJ2-5; 10 bases are shared with TRBD2. After removal of 5 bases from V and 5 bases from J, the junction contained 5 bases not matched to a gene. Germline-derived CDR1 and CDR2 are LGHDT and YNNKEL (reference sequence). The CDR3 is 14 amino acids.

The rearrangement joins TRBV29-1 to TRBJ1-2; 8 bases are a match to TRBD1. Germline CDR1 SQVTM, CDR2 ANQGSEA. V was clipped by 4 bases and J by 2 bases; unmatched bases: 3. CDR3 length: 13 residues. In DNA, the CDR3 is TGCAGCGTTGGAGGACAGGGAAACTATGGCTACACCTTC. It is translated as CSVGGQGNYGYTF. The full variable domain, completed using reference TRBV29-1 and TRBJ1-2, is SAVISQKPSRDICQRGTSLTIQCQVDSQVTMMFWYRQQPGQSLTLIATANQGSEATYESGFVIDKFPISRPNLTFSTLTVSNMSPEDSSIYLCSVGGQGNYGYTFGSGTRLTVV.

There are a few counts of this clone. The rearrangement links TRBV19 to TRBJ2-2; TRBD2 agrees at 15 bases. CDR3 length: 18 amino acids. The V segment lost 8 bases and the J segment 0 bases; nucleotides outside the gene matches: 7. Germline CDR1 reads LNHDA; CDR2 reads SQIVND (reference sequence). CDR3 sequence reads: CASDPGLAGGPNTGELFF. The CDR3 bases are TGTGCCAGTGATCCGGGACTAGCGGGAGGACCGAACACCGGGGAGCTGTTTTTT.

As concerns this clone: Distinct nucleotide sequences in the sample also encode this CDR3. The chain uses TRBV6-5 and TRBJ1-5; the D is unclear. Germline CDR1 is MNHEY and CDR2 is SVGAGI. The CDR3 has 13 residues. The V gene lost 11 bases and the J gene lost 1 base, with 12 bases spanning the gap. For the CDR3, the DNA is TGTGCCGGCGGAACGGGGAGCAATCAGCCCCAGCATTTT. This sequence encodes CAGGTGSNQPQHF.

The chain has TRBV4-1 and TRBJ2-2; D gene ambiguous. CDR3 length: 15 residues. The germline V gene encodes CDR1 MGHRA and CDR2 YSYEKL. V dropped 3 bases and J dropped 0 bases, with 8 bases sitting between them. The CDR3 DNA reads TGCGCCAGCAGCCAGCAGGTCACGAACACCGGGGAGCTGTTTTTT. Its translation is CASSQQVTNTGELFF.

V gene TRBV2 combines with J gene TRBJ2-7; tentatively, D is TRBD2 (7 bases). Between the trimmed V and J ends, which lost 11 bases and 7 bases, there was a span of 18 bases. In germline, CDR1 is SNHLY, CDR2 FYNNEI. The CDR3 consists of 12 residues. Written as DNA, the CDR3 is TGTGCCGGAAATGGGGGGGCAGGAGAGCAGTACGTC. This gives the protein CAGNGGAGEQYV.

This chain links TRBV19 with TRBJ1-3; 11 nucleotides agree with TRBD1. The CDR3 is made up of 18 amino acids. From germline, CDR1 is LNHDA and CDR2 SQIVND (reference sequence). Germline trimming cut 0 bases from V and 5 bases from J; bases unmatched to any gene: 9. The CDR3 nucleotides are TGTGCCAGTAGTATAGATTACGCGGACAGGGGGCTCCGAAACACCATATATTTT. It codes for CASSIDYADRGLRNTIYF.

This clone has just one count. The germline gene is not matched at one end of the junction; a read error may be the cause. The V gene is TRBV3-1 (or the pseudogene TRBV3-2), the J gene TRBJ2-1; 8 nucleotides match TRBD2. CDR1 and CDR2 (germline): LGHDT, YNNKEL (reference sequence). The CDR3 contains 16 residues. This CDR3 reads CASSQAGTRRIHEQFF. As DNA, the CDR3 is TGTGCCAGCAGTCAAGCCGGGACTAGAAGGATCCATGAGCAGTTCTTC.

V usage is TRBV4-1 and J usage is TRBJ2-3; the match to TRBD2 covers 7 bases. This CDR3 is built from 16 residues. The trim removed 3 bases at V and 6 bases at J, leaving 12 bases unmatched. Germline V CDR1 and CDR2: MGHRA, YSYEKL. CDR3 sequence (DNA): TGCGCCAGCAGCCAGAGACTAGCCCGAAGGTCGGATACGCAGTATTTT. It codes for CASSQRLARRSDTQYF.

The chain recombines TRBV7-2 with TRBJ2-5; D is perhaps TRBD2 (6 bases). Trimming shortened V by 4 bases and J by 5 bases, and 14 bases separated the two germline ends. The germline V gene encodes CDR1 SGHTA and CDR2 FQGNSA. The length of the CDR3 is 14 residues. The CDR3 loop is CASSSGGLSETQYF. CDR3 in DNA: TGTGCCAGCAGCTCCGGTGGACTATCGGAGACCCAGTACTTC.

This chain links TRBV19 with TRBJ2-3, with D tentatively TRBD1 (6 bases). This CDR3 region has 16 residues. Trimming took off 6 bases at V and 0 bases at J, with 16 bases between the two ends. Germline values: CDR1 LNHDA, CDR2 SQIVND (reference sequence). DNA of the CDR3: TGTGCCAGTAGCGAAACCGGGACAATGAGCACAGATACGCAGTATTTT. Protein: CASSETGTMSTDTQYF.

The sample holds one count of this clone. This chain joins TRBV9 and TRBJ2-1; tentative D call: TRBD1 (5 bases). From germline, CDR1 is SGDLS and CDR2 YYNGEE. Trimming shortened V by 2 bases and J by 8 bases, and 11 bases separated the two germline ends. This CDR3 spans 13 amino acids. CDR3 bases: TGTGCCAGCAGCGTCGGAGACAGCGATGAGCAGTTCTTC. Translating it yields CASSVGDSDEQFF.

The chain carries TRBV7-9 and TRBJ2-5, with D possibly being TRBD2 (5 bases). The CDR3 is made up of 14 amino acids. Germline CDR1 reads SEHNR; CDR2 reads FQNEAQ (reference sequence). V lost 11 bases and J 5 bases, leaving 21 bases between the germline ends. Written as DNA, the CDR3 is TGTGCCGGATCAGTAGGGATCTCGGGGGAGACCCAGTACTTC. Translated, it gives CAGSVGISGETQYF.

The chain joins TRBV5-1 to TRBJ2-5; 9 positions match TRBD2. V lost 4 bases and J lost 0; bases outside the gene matches: 4. The V gene's germline CDR1 is SGHRS and CDR2 YFSETQ. This CDR3 is 15 amino acids long. The CDR3 region is CASSTLAGNQETQYF. As DNA, the CDR3 is TGCGCCAGCAGCACCCTAGCGGGAAACCAAGAGACCCAGTACTTC.

The rearrangement uses TRBV19 and TRBJ2-5; D possibly corresponds to TRBD2 (5 bases). CDR1 and CDR2 from the germline V gene are LNHDA and SQIVND (reference sequence). Deletions cut 3 bases from V and 4 bases from J, with 6 bases between. This CDR3 spans 12 amino acids. The CDR3 DNA reads TGTGCCAGTAGTATTGGAGGAGAGACCCAGTACTTC. This encodes CASSIGGETQYF.